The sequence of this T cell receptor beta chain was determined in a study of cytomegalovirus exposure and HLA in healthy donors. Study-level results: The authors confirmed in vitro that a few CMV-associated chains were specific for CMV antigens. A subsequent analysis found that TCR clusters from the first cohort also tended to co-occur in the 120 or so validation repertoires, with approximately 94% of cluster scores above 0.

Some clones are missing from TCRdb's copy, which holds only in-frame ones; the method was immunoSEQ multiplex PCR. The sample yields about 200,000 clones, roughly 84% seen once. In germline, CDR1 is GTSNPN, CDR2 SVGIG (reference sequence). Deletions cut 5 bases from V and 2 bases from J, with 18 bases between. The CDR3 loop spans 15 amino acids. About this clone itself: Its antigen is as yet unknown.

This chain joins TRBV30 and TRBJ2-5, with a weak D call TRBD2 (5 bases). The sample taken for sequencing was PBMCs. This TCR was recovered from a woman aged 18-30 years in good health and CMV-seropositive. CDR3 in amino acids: CAWSRVGGPQETQYF. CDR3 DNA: TGTGCCTGGTCCCGGGTTGGAGGACCTCAAGAGACCCAGTACTTC. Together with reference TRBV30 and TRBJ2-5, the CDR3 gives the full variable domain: SQTIHQWPATLVQPVGSPLSLECTVEGTSNPNLYWYRQAAGRGLQLLFYSVGIGQISSEVPQNLSASRPQDRQFILSSKKLLLSDSGFYLCAWSRVGGPQETQYFGPGTRLLVL.